The T cell receptor (beta chain) under discussion was sequenced for a study of spatial heterogeneity in lung cancer. Findings and limits, study-wide: Tumor mutation count correlated with how many alpha and beta TCRs expanded intratumorally.

Regarding time point: sample taken at primary tumor resection. TCRdb analysed the 5' RACE reads with MiXCR anew, one entry per CDR3 protein. This table holds nearly 25,000 distinct CDR3 sequences, 8.8% found once. This clonotype showed up many times. Antigen specificity is unknown. V lost 3 bases, J lost 2 bases, and 11 bases lay in between. Germline loops: CDR1 SGHAT, CDR2 FQNNGV. The CDR3 is made up of 14 amino acids. The V call is TRBV11-2, the J call TRBJ2-7; D gene unclear. The source is a male donor with early-stage non-small cell lung cancer. The sample here was lung tumor tissue, taken at surgery. As DNA, the CDR3 is TGTGCCAGCAGCTTGTCGGACGGACCCTACGAGCAGTACTTC. As protein: CASSLSDGPYEQYF.